These T cell receptor beta chains were read from a single sample in a study of blood T cells in healthy people across ages. TCRdb analysed the 5' RACE reads with MiXCR anew, one entry per CDR3 protein. The sample carries roughly 680,000 distinct CDR3 sequences, 52% recorded once. The sequenced sample was blood. The receptors come from a woman of 80 years or more in good health. Both conserved end residues are part of each CDR3. Fields, in order: V gene, J gene, clone size, D gene, CDR3 protein, CDR3 DNA. D genes are given only for firm matches. Size tells how often a clone was seen (once, few, many) or the class of an expanded clone, and some rows leave it out.

TRBV5-1	TRBJ1-1	-	TRBD1	CASSLAGGEAFF	TGCGCCAGCAGCTTGGCAGGGGGTGAAGCTTTCTTT
TRBV28	TRBJ2-1	-	-	CASTVPGNEQFF	TGTGCCAGCACAGTCCCCGGGAATGAGCAGTTCTTC
TRBV28	TRBJ2-1	-	TRBD1	CASSFRSGGFYNEQFF	TGTGCCAGCAGTTTTCGTTCAGGGGGTTTCTACAATGAGCAGTTCTTC
TRBV20-1	TRBJ2-1	many	-	CSARALVGYEQFF	TGCAGTGCTAGAGCTCTAGTTGGATATGAGCAGTTCTTC
TRBV6-6	TRBJ1-5	-	-	CASSYSIQFGNQPQHF	TGTGCCAGCAGTTACTCGATTCAATTCGGCAATCAGCCCCAGCATTTT
TRBV3-1	TRBJ2-7	-	-	CASSPSRGAPYEQYF	TGTGCCAGCAGCCCGAGCAGGGGGGCCCCCTACGAGCAGTACTTC
TRBV2	TRBJ1-6	-	-	CASNSGSNGSPLHF	TGTGCCAGCAACAGTGGCAGCAACGGTTCACCCCTCCACTTT
TRBV18	TRBJ1-2	-	-	CASSPTTTNYGYTF	TGTGCCAGCTCACCAACCACCACTAACTATGGCTACACCTTC
TRBV5-1	TRBJ2-3	-	-	CASSFLSGGTTDTQYF	TGCGCCAGCAGCTTTCTGTCTGGGGGGACAACAGATACGCAGTATTTT
TRBV28	TRBJ2-7	many	-	CASSLEDYEQYF	TGTGCCAGCAGTTTAGAGGACTACGAGCAGTACTTC
TRBV24-1	TRBJ2-1	-	TRBD2	CATSDLGLAGGNEQFF	TGTGCCACCAGTGATTTAGGGCTAGCGGGAGGTAATGAGCAGTTCTTC
TRBV4-3	TRBJ1-6	-	TRBD1	CASSREGQGHNSPLHF	TGCGCCAGCAGCCGAGAAGGACAGGGGCATAATTCACCCCTCCACTTT
TRBV6-4	TRBJ2-3	-	-	CASSDSDTDTQYF	TGTGCCAGCAGTGACTCTGACACAGATACGCAGTATTTT
TRBV5-5	TRBJ2-7	few	-	CASSPELSAYEQYF	TGTGCCAGCAGCCCTGAACTCTCCGCCTACGAGCAGTACTTC
TRBV10-3	TRBJ2-6	few	-	CAISGGRQSGANVLTF	TGTGCCATCAGTGGGGGACGGCAGTCTGGGGCCAACGTCCTGACTTTC
TRBV20-1	TRBJ2-7	-	-	CSARGPSPTEQYF	TGCAGTGCAAGGGGCCCGAGCCCTACCGAGCAGTACTTC
TRBV24-1	TRBJ2-3	few	-	CATSDYQGSTDTQYF	TGTGCCACCAGTGATTATCAGGGAAGCACAGATACGCAGTATTTT
TRBV7-3	TRBJ2-3	many	-	CASSLSLGTDTQYF	TGTGCCAGCAGCTTAAGTCTGGGGACAGATACGCAGTATTTT
TRBV4-1	TRBJ2-7	once	-	CASSWGGGSYEQYF	TGCGCCAGCAGCTGGGGAGGAGGTTCCTACGAGCAGTACTTC
TRBV4-1	TRBJ2-3	-	-	CASSQEPNPSTDTQYF	TGCGCCAGCAGCCAAGAACCGAACCCCTCCACAGATACGCAGTATTTT
TRBV6-5	TRBJ1-1	many	-	CASSYGTGWNTEAFF	TGTGCCAGCAGTTACGGAACAGGGTGGAACACTGAAGCTTTCTTT
TRBV30	TRBJ2-1	-	-	CAWSRQVGIVYEQFF	TGTGCCTGGAGTAGGCAGGTGGGTATCGTGTATGAGCAGTTCTTC
TRBV5-1	TRBJ2-1	-	-	CASSLVRGSNNEQFF	TGCGCCAGCAGCTTGGTCCGGGGGTCTAACAATGAGCAGTTCTTC
TRBV28	TRBJ2-1	-	TRBD1	CASSLSQGANNEQFF	TGTGCCAGCAGTTTATCGCAGGGGGCGAACAATGAGCAGTTCTTC
TRBV5-1	TRBJ2-1	many	-	CASSLVSTEQFF	TGCGCCAGCAGCTTAGTTTCCACTGAGCAGTTCTTC
TRBV2	TRBJ2-5	many	-	CASSPLETQYF	TGTGCCAGCAGCCCTCTGGAGACCCAGTACTTC
TRBV7-2	TRBJ1-4	few	-	CASSLSLRNEKLFF	TGTGCCAGCAGCTTATCATTGAGAAATGAAAAACTGTTTTTT
TRBV7-6	TRBJ2-3	many	TRBD2	CASSRSGGRSTDTQYF	TGTGCCAGCAGCCGTAGCGGGGGGCGAAGCACAGATACGCAGTATTTT
TRBV6-5	TRBJ2-5	-	TRBD2	CASSSRSGGGYNEQYF	TGTGCCAGCAGTTCCCGTAGCGGGGGGGGTTACAATGAGCAGTACTTC
TRBV29-1	TRBJ2-1	-	TRBD2	CGAQDGGSSYNEQFF	TGCGGCGCCCAGGACGGGGGGTCGTCCTACAATGAGCAGTTCTTC
TRBV2	TRBJ2-5	many	TRBD1	CASSGTGGYDQYF	TGTGCCAGCAGTGGGACAGGGGGCTACGATCAGTACTTC
TRBV5-1	TRBJ2-3	many	-	CASSSGTYTDTQYF	TGCGCCAGCAGCTCCGGGACCTACACAGATACGCAGTATTTT
TRBV28	TRBJ2-2	few	-	CATQTRRTNTGELFF	TGTGCCACCCAAACTAGGAGGACGAACACCGGGGAGCTGTTTTTT
TRBV5-1	TRBJ2-1	few	-	CASSLGLWSYNEQFF	TGCGCCAGCAGCTTAGGACTATGGTCCTACAATGAGCAGTTCTTC
TRBV6-5	TRBJ2-5	-	TRBD2	CASSPSGGKAQYF	TGTGCCAGCAGTCCTAGCGGGGGTAAGGCCCAGTACTTC
TRBV4-1	TRBJ1-5	few	-	CASSGVRGPQHF	TGCGCCAGCAGCGGAGTCCGGGGGCCCCAGCATTTT
TRBV3-1	TRBJ2-5	few	-	CASSPPRILGETQYF	TGTGCCAGCAGCCCCCCCAGAATCCTCGGGGAGACCCAGTACTTC
TRBV5-1	TRBJ2-3	once	-	CASSKGSPDTQYF	TGCGCCAGCAGCAAGGGGTCGCCAGATACGCAGTATTTT